This passage covers 22 T cell receptor beta chains from one sample sequenced in a study of control samples from healthy donors and cancer patients. Profiled with immunoSEQ multiplex PCR; TCRdb holds only in-frame clones, not every one. The data hold about 190,000 clones, with around 93% observed a single time. The sample was blood. The receptors originated from a man aged 18 to 35 in good health.

The CDR3 DNA follows: TGTGCCAGCAGTGTGGACAGGTTCTACGAGCAGTACTTC. Encoded protein: CASSVDRFYEQYF. This sequence joins TRBV2 and TRBJ2-7; TRBD1 matches 7 bases. CDR3 size: 13 residues. Germline V gene lookup returns CDR1 SNHLY and CDR2 FYNNEI. V lost 4 bases and J lost 3; bases outside the gene matches: 3.

The J gene is TRBJ2-1, the V gene TRBV25-1; D is perhaps TRBD1 (5 bases). V was clipped by 7 bases and J by 10 bases, with 14 bases between them. Germline-derived CDR1 and CDR2 are MGHDK and SYGVNS. This CDR3 spans 12 amino acids. The CDR3 DNA reads TGTGCCAGCACCCCCTCAGGGCACGAGCAGTTCTTC. Translation: CASTPSGHEQFF.

This clone was recorded a few times. This chain uses TRBV5-5 with TRBJ2-7, with 9 nucleotides matching TRBD1. The CDR3 totals 12 residues. V was clipped by 6 bases and J by 12 bases; unmatched bases: 10. Germline V gives CDR1 SGHKS, CDR2 YYEKEE (reference sequence). Here the CDR3 reads CASTAEWGQGYF. In DNA form, the CDR3 reads TGTGCCAGCACTGCGGAGTGGGGACAGGGGTACTTC.

V is TRBV19 and J is TRBJ1-1, with 10 bases identical to TRBD1. Trimming took 6 bases from V and 3 from J; bases not matched to a gene: 4. The CDR3 extends over 14 amino acids. CDR1 LNHDA and CDR2 SQIVND come from the germline V gene (reference sequence). CDR3 DNA sequence: TGTGCCAGTAGGACAGGGGGCGGATACACTGAAGCTTTCTTT. Residues: CASRTGGGYTEAFF. The full variable domain, with the rest looked up from reference TRBV19 and TRBJ1-1, is DGGITQSPKYLFRKEGQNVTLSCEQNLNHDAMYWYRQDPGQGLRLIYYSQIVNDFQKGDIAEGYSVSREKKESFPLTVTSAQKNPTAFYLCASRTGGGYTEAFFGQGTRLTVV.

The chain combines TRBV3-1 (or the pseudogene TRBV3-2) with TRBJ1-6, with TRBD1 matching over 7 bases. After removal of 4 bases from V and 6 bases from J, the junction contained 3 bases not matched to a gene. This CDR3 is built from 14 residues. Germline V gene lookup returns CDR1 LGHDT and CDR2 YNNKEL (reference sequence). The CDR3 coding sequence is TGTGCCAGCAGCCGACAGGGAGGTAATTCACCCCTCCACTTT. Protein sequence: CASSRQGGNSPLHF.

This clone appeared a single time. The chain is built from TRBV7-8 and TRBJ1-2; TRBD1 is a possible D gene (6 bases). The CDR3 sequence is 16 residues long. Germline V gene lookup returns CDR1 SGHVS and CDR2 FQNEAQ. The germline V and J ends were trimmed by 2 bases and 2 bases, with 15 bases remaining between them. The CDR3: CASSLNTPGHNYGYTF. CDR3 bases: TGTGCCAGCAGCTTAAATACTCCGGGACACAACTATGGCTACACCTTC.

The J gene is TRBJ2-1, the V gene TRBV30; tentatively, D is TRBD2 (6 bases). The CDR3 totals 14 residues. V was clipped by 6 bases and J by 0 bases, with 12 bases between them. CDR1 is GTSNPN and CDR2 is SVGIG in the germline V gene (reference sequence). The CDR3 coding sequence is TGTGCCTGTGCCCGGGGGAGCTCCTACAATGAGCAGTTCTTC. Encoded protein: CACARGSSYNEQFF.

J is TRBJ2-5 and V is TRBV4-1, with 7 nucleotides matching TRBD1. J lost 4 bases, V lost 1 base, and 6 bases had no gene match. The V gene's germline CDR1 is MGHRA and CDR2 YSYEKL. The CDR3 totals 15 residues. CDR3 protein: CASSQVVDRAETQYF. Written as DNA, the CDR3 is TGCGCCAGCAGCCAAGTTGTCGACAGGGCAGAGACCCAGTACTTC.

V and J are TRBV4-1 and TRBJ1-5; D is undetermined. CDR3 size: 18 residues. In germline, CDR1 is MGHRA, CDR2 YSYEKL. The V gene lost 4 bases and the J gene lost 0 bases, with 19 bases spanning the gap. The CDR3 spells CASSLPDGDYYSNQPQHF. The CDR3 nucleotides are TGCGCCAGCAGCCTACCGGACGGGGATTATTATAGCAATCAGCCCCAGCATTTT.

The gene calls are TRBV3-1 (or the pseudogene TRBV3-2) and TRBJ2-3, with TRBD2 identical over 13 bases. Germline CDR1 and CDR2: LGHDT and YNNKEL (reference sequence). This CDR3 region has 17 residues. With V trimmed by 4 bases and J by 0 bases, 4 bases remained unmatched. CDR3: CASSRGLAGASTDTQYF. DNA of the CDR3: TGTGCCAGCAGCCGAGGACTAGCGGGGGCTAGCACAGATACGCAGTATTTT.

The rearrangement links TRBV18 to TRBJ1-2, with 7 positions matching TRBD1. This CDR3 spans 17 amino acids. V lost 0 bases, J lost 5 bases, and 12 bases stayed unmatched. The germline V gene encodes CDR1 KGHSH and CDR2 LQKENI. The CDR3 DNA sequence: TGTGCCAGCTCACCACCCCCAGGGGGTCGCAGGCCTTATGGCTACACCTTC. Amino acids: CASSPPPGGRRPYGYTF.

V gene TRBV24-1 combines with J gene TRBJ2-1; TRBD2 matches 7 bases. The trim removed 3 bases at V and 7 bases at J, leaving 14 bases unmatched. The length of the CDR3 is 17 residues. CDR1 KGHDR and CDR2 SFDVKD come from the germline V gene. CDR3 sequence (DNA): TGTGCCACCAGTGATACCGCGTGGGGGGAGGGTCAGAATGAGCAGTTCTTC. Amino acid sequence: CATSDTAWGEGQNEQFF.

The chain couples TRBV6-5 to TRBJ1-4, with D hard to call. Germline loops: CDR1 MNHEY, CDR2 SVGAGI. The CDR3 runs 15 residues. V was clipped by 2 bases and J by 2 bases, with 9 bases between them. CDR3 residues: CASSYRFPTNEKLFF. The DNA for the CDR3 is TGTGCCAGCAGTTACAGGTTTCCGACTAATGAAAAACTGTTTTTT.

The J gene is TRBJ1-1, the V gene TRBV27, with D possibly TRBD1 on 5 matching bases. Between the trimmed V and J ends, which lost 2 bases and 5 bases, there was a span of 15 bases. The V gene's germline CDR1 is MNHEY and CDR2 SMNVEV (reference sequence). The CDR3 has 15 amino acids. CDR3 residues: CASSLGAGFRTEAFF. The CDR3 DNA is TGTGCCAGCAGTTTAGGGGCAGGGTTTCGGACTGAAGCTTTCTTT.

CDR3 bases: TGTGCCAGCAGTCCTCAGGGGCCAGGCTATGGCTACACCTTC. Amino acids: CASSPQGPGYGYTF. The chain has TRBV2 and TRBJ1-2; D is possibly TRBD1 (6 bases). V was cut by 5 bases and J by 4 bases, with 14 bases left in between. Germline CDR1 SNHLY, CDR2 FYNNEI. This CDR3 contains 14 residues. The variable domain in full, completed from reference TRBV2 and TRBJ1-2, reads EPEVTQTPSHQVTQMGQEVILRCVPISNHLYFYWYRQILGQKVEFLVSFYNNEISEKSEIFDDQFSVERPDGSNFTLKIRSTKLEDSAMYFCASSPQGPGYGYTFGSGTRLTVV.

This clone was counted a few times. The V call is TRBV12-1, the J call TRBJ2-5; TRBD2 was called by the table and not checked on the DNA. TRBV12-1 is described as a pseudogene. The CDR3 sequence is 14 residues long. This chain's CDR3 is CASSLTSGGETQYF. The CDR3 nucleotides read TGTGCCAGCAGCTTGACTAGCGGGGGAGAGACCCAGTACTTC.

The chain is built from TRBV5-4 and TRBJ2-5, with 11 bases aligning to TRBD2. Germline CDR1 and CDR2: SGHNT and YYREEE (reference sequence). The CDR3 covers 15 residues. Germline trimming cut 3 bases from V and 3 bases from J; bases unmatched to any gene: 4. The CDR3 is CASSWDSGGEETQYF. The CDR3 bases are TGTGCCAGCAGCTGGGATAGCGGGGGGGAAGAGACCCAGTACTTC.

The chain uses TRBV24-1 and TRBJ1-2, with TRBD1 identical over 7 bases. Per the germline V gene, CDR1 is KGHDR and CDR2 is SFDVKD. V trimming: 3 bases; J trimming: 6 bases; junction bases outside the gene matches: 6. The CDR3 spans 14 residues. The CDR3 DNA reads as TGTGCCACCAGTGATACTCAGACAGGGAATGGCTACACCTTC. Translating it yields CATSDTQTGNGYTF.

The chain is built from TRBV7-3 and TRBJ1-1, with a weak D call TRBD1 (5 bases). The CDR3 sequence is 14 residues long. The V end was cut by 2 bases, the J end by 0 bases, with 7 bases between. CDR1 and CDR2 (germline): SGHTA, FQGTGA. The CDR3 sequence is CASSLAGLNTEAFF. The CDR3 DNA reads TGTGCCAGCAGCTTAGCAGGGCTGAACACTGAAGCTTTCTTT.

CDR3 bases: TGTGCCAGCTCACGCGACCTTTTGCCTGAGACCTATTCACCCCTCCACTTT. Its protein is CASSRDLLPETYSPLHF. The rearrangement uses TRBV18 and TRBJ1-6; D gene uncertain. CDR1 KGHSH and CDR2 LQKENI come from the germline V gene. The CDR3 contains 17 residues. Trimming took 4 bases from V and 8 from J, leaving 21 bases between them.

The CDR3 spells CSVAPLGDVVSTEAFF. In DNA form, the CDR3 reads TGCAGCGTTGCCCCGCTAGGGGATGTTGTGAGCACTGAAGCTTTCTTT. The chain couples TRBV29-1 to TRBJ1-1, with a weak D call TRBD1 (5 bases). The CDR3 extends over 16 amino acids. The V gene lost 4 bases and the J gene lost 4 bases, with 22 bases spanning the gap. Germline V gene data show CDR1 as SQVTM and CDR2 as ANQGSEA. The whole variable domain, remainder taken from reference TRBV29-1 and TRBJ1-1, is SAVISQKPSRDICQRGTSLTIQCQVDSQVTMMFWYRQQPGQSLTLIATANQGSEATYESGFVIDKFPISRPNLTFSTLTVSNMSPEDSSIYLCSVAPLGDVVSTEAFFGQGTRLTVV.

The chain links TRBV2 to TRBJ2-7; 9 positions agree with TRBD1. Trimming at V came to 4 bases and at J to 6 bases, leaving 7 bases not matched to a gene. The germline CDR1 and CDR2 sequences are SNHLY and FYNNEI. The CDR3 sequence is 14 residues long. The CDR3, as DNA: TGTGCCAGCAGTGGGGACAGGGTTCTTCTCGAGCAGTACTTC. This sequence encodes CASSGDRVLLEQYF.